These 27 T cell receptor beta chains share one sample of origin, sequenced in a study of shared clonotypes between healthy human individuals (dated by TCRdb to the early 2020s). Libraries were constructed by the immunoSEQ multiplex PCR assay. In its TCRdb copy, this immuneACCESS table keeps in-frame sequences only and misses some clones. Where compared with another copy, unresolved V genes explain less than half of these, and the others have no known cause. The sample data list about 2 million clones, and just under 95% of these were observed just once. The top ten constitute more than 0.9% of the sample. CD8 naive samples consisted of CD45RO-negative cells that were positively selected for CCR7, yielding a CD45RA+CCR7+ population without TemRA cells. The specimen sequenced was naive CD8+ T cells sorted from blood. The sample's cell subset or site label, in plain terms: CD45RA+CCR7+. Source of these receptors: a man aged 18 to 29 in good health.

The V call is TRBV9, the J call TRBJ2-1; 13 bases map to TRBD2. CDR1 and CDR2 from the germline V gene are SGDLS and YYNGEE. J lost 6 bases, V lost 4 bases, and 4 bases had no gene match. This CDR3 spans 15 amino acids. The CDR3 DNA is TGTGCCAGCAGCCCCCGGACTAGCGGGAGCAATGAGCAGTTCTTC. It yields the protein CASSPRTSGSNEQFF.

The rearrangement uses TRBV7-9 and TRBJ2-2; D remains ambiguous. CDR3 length equals 14 residues. Trimming removed 5 bases at V and 6 bases at J, with 13 bases between. The germline V gene encodes CDR1 SEHNR and CDR2 FQNEAQ (reference sequence). This CDR3 is CASSPTSGSGELFF. The CDR3 DNA reads TGTGCCAGCAGCCCTACATCCGGGTCCGGGGAGCTGTTTTTT.

The chain recombines TRBV13 with TRBJ2-1; D ambiguous. The CDR3 length is 13 residues. The V and J ends lost 3 bases and 4 bases respectively, with 7 bases between them. Germline values: CDR1 PRHDT, CDR2 FYEKMQ (reference sequence). CDR3 bases: TGTGCCAGCAGCTTCGAAGGGTACAATGAGCAGTTCTTC. The encoded protein is CASSFEGYNEQFF.

The chain is built from TRBV13 and TRBJ1-6, with 9 bases that match TRBD1. This CDR3 region has 15 residues. Germline V gives CDR1 PRHDT, CDR2 FYEKMQ (reference sequence). Trimming cost V 3 bases and J 6 bases; bases outside gene matches: 3. CDR3 bases: TGTGCCAGCAGCTTGGGGACAGGGACTAATTCACCCCTCCACTTT. Translating it yields CASSLGTGTNSPLHF.

This chain joins TRBV6-1 and TRBJ2-5, with 10 positions matching TRBD1. Germline V lookup: CDR1 MNHNS, CDR2 SASEGT. There are 15 residues in the CDR3. Unmatched junction bases numbered 10, after V lost 7 bases and J lost 5 bases. The CDR3 loop is CASTETGGTGETQYF. DNA for the CDR3: TGTGCCAGCACCGAGACAGGGGGCACCGGGGAGACCCAGTACTTC.

The chain has TRBV2 and TRBJ2-1; D unresolved. The CDR3 runs 14 residues. Trimming cost V 6 bases and J 5 bases, with 14 bases left between them. CDR1 and CDR2 (germline): SNHLY, FYNNEI. The CDR3 here is CASRPIRSNNEQFF. In DNA form, the CDR3 reads TGTGCCAGCAGACCCATAAGAAGCAACAATGAGCAGTTCTTC. Based on the CDR3 plus reference TRBV2 and TRBJ2-1, the full variable domain is EPEVTQTPSHQVTQMGQEVILRCVPISNHLYFYWYRQILGQKVEFLVSFYNNEISEKSEIFDDQFSVERPDGSNFTLKIRSTKLEDSAMYFCASRPIRSNNEQFFGPGTRLTVL.

The chain is built from TRBV27 and TRBJ2-2, with 10 bases that match TRBD2. Germline assignment: CDR1 MNHEY and CDR2 SMNVEV (reference sequence). This CDR3 is 17 amino acids long. The V gene end was trimmed by 5 bases and the J gene end by 4 bases; junction bases not matched to a gene: 10. The CDR3 coding sequence is TGTGCCAGCAGTCCGGAAACCGGGACTAGCGTCACCGGGGAGCTGTTTTTT. This codes for CASSPETGTSVTGELFF.

The chain carries TRBV6-1 and TRBJ2-3, with 9 bases matching TRBD2. V shed 2 bases, J shed 5 bases, and the junction held 8 bases outside the gene matches. The CDR3 runs 16 residues. Germline V gene lookup returns CDR1 MNHNS and CDR2 SASEGT. The CDR3 bases are TGTGCCAGCAGTGAAACGGTAGCGGGGGTTCTAGATACGCAGTATTTT. It yields the protein CASSETVAGVLDTQYF.

The genes are TRBV7-2 and TRBJ2-1; D unclear. The CDR3 spans 16 residues. The germline V gene encodes CDR1 SGHTA and CDR2 FQGNSA. V was shortened by 0 bases and J by 5 bases, with 14 bases between the two germline ends. The CDR3 loop reads CASSLASIVPDNEQFF. Here the CDR3 DNA reads TGTGCCAGCAGCTTAGCCTCGATTGTTCCGGACAATGAGCAGTTCTTC.

The rearrangement links TRBV7-6 to TRBJ2-3, with D uncertain. Germline V gene sequence: CDR1 SGHVS, CDR2 FNYEAQ. The CDR3 runs 14 residues. The V and J ends lost 3 bases and 3 bases respectively, with 10 bases between them. The CDR3 DNA sequence: TGTGCCAGCAGCTTGGAATGGGGTACAGATACGCAGTATTTT. Translation gives CASSLEWGTDTQYF.

The chain employs TRBV7-6 and TRBJ2-7; weak D call: TRBD1 (8 bases). The germline V gene encodes CDR1 SGHVS and CDR2 FNYEAQ. This CDR3 comprises 14 residues. Trimming took 1 base from V and 3 from J, leaving 10 bases between them. The CDR3 DNA sequence: TGTGCCAGCAGCTTAGACAGGGGGGGCTACGAGCAGTACTTC. Its protein is CASSLDRGGYEQYF. The whole variable domain, remainder taken from reference TRBV7-6 and TRBJ2-7, is GAGVSQSPRYKVTKRGQDVALRCDPISGHVSLYWYRQALGQGPEFLTYFNYEAQQDKSGLPNDRFSAERPEGSISTLTIQRTEQRDSAMYRCASSLDRGGYEQYFGPGTRLTVT.

This chain links TRBV13 with TRBJ2-7, with 12 bases matching TRBD2. The germline CDR1 and CDR2 sequences are PRHDT and FYEKMQ (reference sequence). This CDR3 region has 15 residues. Trimming removed 2 bases from V and 5 bases from J; junction bases left unmatched: 4. CDR3 amino acids: CASSLSSGRADEQYF. The CDR3, as DNA: TGTGCCAGCAGCTTATCTAGCGGGAGGGCCGACGAGCAGTACTTC.

This clone was detected a few times. This sequence joins TRBV2 and TRBJ1-6; tentatively, D is TRBD1 (5 bases). CDR3 length: 12 residues. V lost 11 bases and J 8 bases, leaving 13 bases between the germline ends. Germline lookup yields CDR1 SNHLY and CDR2 FYNNEI. DNA of the CDR3: TGTGCCTCGGAGGGGCGGGATTCACCCCTCCACTTT. This encodes CASEGRDSPLHF.

The V gene is TRBV9, the J gene TRBJ2-1; no clear D gene. Per the germline V gene, CDR1 is SGDLS and CDR2 is YYNGEE. The V end lost 3 bases, the J end lost 5 bases, and 6 bases lay between the germline ends. The length of the CDR3 is 12 residues. CDR3 nucleotides: TGTGCCAGCAGCGACAGTGACAATGAGCAGTTCTTC. This encodes CASSDSDNEQFF.

The gene calls are TRBV15 and TRBJ1-1; D might be TRBD1 (6 bases). The CDR3 is made up of 13 amino acids. From germline, CDR1 is LNHNV and CDR2 YYDKDF (reference sequence). V was shortened by 8 bases and J by 3 bases, with 13 bases between the two germline ends. The CDR3 sequence: CATRAQGYTEAFF. The CDR3 nucleotides read TGTGCCACCCGAGCACAGGGTTACACTGAAGCTTTCTTT.

Points on this clone: The sample contains more than one DNA sequence encoding this CDR3. V usage is TRBV11-2 and J usage is TRBJ2-5; D call uncertain. This CDR3 has 12 amino acids. Looked up from germline, CDR1 is SGHAT and CDR2 is FQNNGV. Trimming took off 4 bases at V and 0 bases at J, with 3 bases between the two ends. Written as DNA, the CDR3 is TGTGCCAGCAGCTCTTACCAAGAGACCCAGTACTTC. Translating it yields CASSSYQETQYF.

The chain combines TRBV5-6 with TRBJ2-7; perhaps D is TRBD1 or TRBD2 (5 bases each). Trimming stripped 0 bases from V and 1 base from J, with 14 bases between. CDR3 length equals 16 residues. Germline V gene data show CDR1 as SGHDT and CDR2 as YYEEEE. The CDR3 sequence is CASSLDSGTVSYEQYF. The CDR3 region has the DNA TGTGCCAGCAGCTTGGATTCCGGGACGGTATCCTACGAGCAGTACTTC.

In the case of this clone: The sample contains more than one DNA sequence encoding this CDR3. J is TRBJ1-1 and V is TRBV5-6; no reliable D call. This CDR3 has 14 amino acids. CDR1 is SGHDT and CDR2 is YYEEEE in the germline V gene. Trimming stripped 0 bases from V and 1 base from J, with 7 bases between. The CDR3 loop reads CASSLATGNTEAFF. CDR3 sequence (DNA): TGTGCCAGCAGCTTGGCAACGGGGAACACTGAAGCTTTCTTT.

The rearrangement joins TRBV28 to TRBJ2-7; TRBD2 matches 8 bases. The CDR3 consists of 15 residues. From germline, CDR1 is MDHEN and CDR2 SYDVKM. V lost 5 bases, J lost 2 bases, and 8 bases stayed unmatched. The CDR3 here is CASSPWTSRPYEQYF. In DNA form, the CDR3 reads TGTGCCAGCAGTCCGTGGACTAGCAGACCCTACGAGCAGTACTTC.

The chain employs TRBV5-4 and TRBJ1-2; 7 bases match TRBD1. CDR3 length: 14 residues. With V trimmed by 4 bases and J by 8 bases, 11 bases remained unmatched. Germline CDR1 SGHNT, CDR2 YYREEE (reference sequence). In DNA form, the CDR3 reads TGTGCCAGCAGCCTGACAGGGCCGATGGTGGGCTACACCTTC. It translates to CASSLTGPMVGYTF.

The J gene is TRBJ2-3, the V gene TRBV27; either TRBD1 or TRBD2 may fit D (5 bases each). V was cut by 5 bases and J by 4 bases, with 16 bases left in between. This CDR3 has 15 amino acids. From germline, CDR1 is MNHEY and CDR2 SMNVEV (reference sequence). The CDR3 DNA follows: TGTGCCAGCAGTCGGCTTCAGGGCGGGTCAGATACGCAGTATTTT. It translates to CASSRLQGGSDTQYF.

Only one count was recorded for this clone. The chain employs TRBV19 and TRBJ1-1, with a possible D match to TRBD1 (5 bases). Germline V CDR1 and CDR2: LNHDA, SQIVND (reference sequence). V shed 0 bases and J shed 4 bases, with 12 bases lying between them. This CDR3 has 15 amino acids. The CDR3 loop reads CASSIDREGSTEAFF. CDR3 sequence (DNA): TGTGCCAGTAGTATAGATCGAGAGGGGAGCACTGAAGCTTTCTTT.

This chain links TRBV6-5 with TRBJ2-5; 8 nucleotides align to TRBD2. V lost 2 bases to trimming and J lost 3 bases; unmatched junction nucleotides: 5. Germline loops: CDR1 MNHEY, CDR2 SVGAGI. The CDR3 is 15 amino acids. CDR3 DNA sequence: TGTGCCAGCAGTTACCGGCGGGGGGCGGAAGAGACCCAGTACTTC. It translates to CASSYRRGAEETQYF.

For the CDR3, the DNA is TGCAGCGGTGGGGGACGAGAGACCCAGTACTTC. It is translated as CSGGGRETQYF. The gene calls are TRBV29-1 and TRBJ2-5; D is perhaps TRBD1 or TRBD2 (5 bases each). The ends were cut back, 7 bases at V and 4 bases at J, with 10 bases in the middle. The CDR3 runs to 11 residues. Germline lookup yields CDR1 SQVTM and CDR2 ANQGSEA.

This clone was counted once. The J gene is TRBJ2-5, the V gene TRBV6-5; D perhaps matches TRBD2 (5 bases). V lost 7 bases, J lost 7 bases, and 16 bases lay in between. CDR1 is MNHEY and CDR2 is SVGAGI in the germline V gene. This CDR3 comprises 13 residues. This CDR3 reads CASTTGEAGTQYF. DNA for the CDR3: TGTGCCAGCACCACCGGGGAAGCAGGGACCCAGTACTTC.

The chain's CDR3 is CASIGPVSQGKNTEAFF. The CDR3, as DNA: TGTGCCAGCATCGGGCCTGTTAGCCAGGGAAAGAACACTGAAGCTTTCTTT. The rearrangement uses TRBV28 and TRBJ1-1; the D gene is possibly TRBD1 (5 bases). The germline V gene encodes CDR1 MDHEN and CDR2 SYDVKM. This CDR3 comprises 17 residues. V lost 7 bases and J lost 1, with 22 bases in between.

As concerns this clone: Other DNA sequences in the same sample also yield this CDR3. This chain links TRBV7-6 with TRBJ2-1, with D possibly matching TRBD1 (6 bases). V dropped 6 bases and J dropped 0 bases, with 12 bases sitting between them. The CDR3 sequence is 15 residues long. CDR1 and CDR2 from the germline V gene are SGHVS and FNYEAQ. The CDR3 reads CASSPDRSSYNEQFF. For the CDR3, the DNA is TGTGCCAGCAGTCCAGACAGGAGCTCCTACAATGAGCAGTTCTTC.